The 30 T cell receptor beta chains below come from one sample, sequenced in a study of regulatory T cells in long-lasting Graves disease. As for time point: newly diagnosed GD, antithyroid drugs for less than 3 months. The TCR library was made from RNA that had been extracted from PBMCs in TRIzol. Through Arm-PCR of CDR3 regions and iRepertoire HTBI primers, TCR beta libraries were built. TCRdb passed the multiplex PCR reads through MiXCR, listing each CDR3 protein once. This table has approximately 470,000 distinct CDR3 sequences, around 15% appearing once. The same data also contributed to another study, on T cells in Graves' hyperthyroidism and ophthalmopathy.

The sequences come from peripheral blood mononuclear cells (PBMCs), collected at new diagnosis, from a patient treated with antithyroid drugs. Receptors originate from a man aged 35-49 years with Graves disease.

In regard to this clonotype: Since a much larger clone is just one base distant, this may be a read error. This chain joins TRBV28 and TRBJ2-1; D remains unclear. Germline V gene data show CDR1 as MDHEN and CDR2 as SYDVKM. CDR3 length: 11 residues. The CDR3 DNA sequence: TGTGCCAGCAGTGAAAACAATGAGCAGCTCTTC. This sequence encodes CASSENNEQLF.

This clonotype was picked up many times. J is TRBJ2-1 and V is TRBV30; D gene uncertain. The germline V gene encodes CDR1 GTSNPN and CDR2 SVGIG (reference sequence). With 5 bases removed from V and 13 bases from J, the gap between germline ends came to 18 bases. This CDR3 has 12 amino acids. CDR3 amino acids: CAWGVYGVFQFF. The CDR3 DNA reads TGTGCCTGGGGGGTTTACGGCGTTTTTCAGTTCTTC.

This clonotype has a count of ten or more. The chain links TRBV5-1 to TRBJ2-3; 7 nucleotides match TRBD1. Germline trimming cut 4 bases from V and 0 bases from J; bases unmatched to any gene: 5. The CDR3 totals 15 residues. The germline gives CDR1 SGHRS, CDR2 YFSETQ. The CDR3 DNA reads TGCGCCAGCAGCCCGACAGGGCTTAGCACAGATACGCAGTATTTT. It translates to CASSPTGLSTDTQYF.

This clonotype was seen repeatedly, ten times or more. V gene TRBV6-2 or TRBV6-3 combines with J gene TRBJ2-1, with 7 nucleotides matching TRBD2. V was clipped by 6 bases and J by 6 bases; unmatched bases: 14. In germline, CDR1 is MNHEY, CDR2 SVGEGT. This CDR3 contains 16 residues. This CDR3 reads CASSRAGGSSVNEQFF. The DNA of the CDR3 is TGTGCCAGCAGCCGCGCTGGCGGGAGCTCTGTCAATGAGCAGTTCTTC.

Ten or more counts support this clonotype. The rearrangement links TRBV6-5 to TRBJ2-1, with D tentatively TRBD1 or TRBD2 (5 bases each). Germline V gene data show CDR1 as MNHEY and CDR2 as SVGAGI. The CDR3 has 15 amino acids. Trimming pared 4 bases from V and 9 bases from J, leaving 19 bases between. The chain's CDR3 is CASSFPTRGGGEQFF. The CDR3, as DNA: TGTGCCAGCAGTTTCCCGACGAGGGGCGGAGGTGAGCAGTTCTTC.

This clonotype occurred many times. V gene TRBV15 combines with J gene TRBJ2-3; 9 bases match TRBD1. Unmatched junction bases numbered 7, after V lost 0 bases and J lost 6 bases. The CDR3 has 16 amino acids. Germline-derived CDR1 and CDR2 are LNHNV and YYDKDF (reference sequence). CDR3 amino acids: CATSRDGGTGSDTQYF. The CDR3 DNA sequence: TGTGCCACCAGCAGAGATGGTGGGACAGGGTCGGATACGCAGTATTTT.

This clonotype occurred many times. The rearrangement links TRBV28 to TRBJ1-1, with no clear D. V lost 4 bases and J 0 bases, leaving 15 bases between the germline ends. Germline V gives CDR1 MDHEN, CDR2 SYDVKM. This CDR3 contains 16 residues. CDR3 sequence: CASSSPGRPMNTEAFF. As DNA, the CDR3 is TGTGCCAGCAGTTCCCCGGGAAGGCCCATGAACACTGAAGCTTTCTTT. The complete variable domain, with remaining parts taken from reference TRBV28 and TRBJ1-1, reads DVKVTQSSRYLVKRTGEKVFLECVQDMDHENMFWYRQDPGLGLRLIYFSYDVKMKEKGDIPEGYSVSREKKERFSLILESASTNQTSMYLCASSSPGRPMNTEAFFGQGTRLTVV.

This CDR3 is CASSLGAGGSSSSYNEQFF. CDR3 bases: TGTGCCAGCAGCTTAGGTGCGGGAGGGTCCTCTAGCTCCTACAATGAGCAGTTCTTC. The chain links TRBV7-6 to TRBJ2-1, with 9 bases aligning to TRBD2. V lost 1 base and J lost 0; bases outside the gene matches: 10. The CDR3 has 19 residues. CDR1 is SGHVS and CDR2 is FNYEAQ in the germline V gene.

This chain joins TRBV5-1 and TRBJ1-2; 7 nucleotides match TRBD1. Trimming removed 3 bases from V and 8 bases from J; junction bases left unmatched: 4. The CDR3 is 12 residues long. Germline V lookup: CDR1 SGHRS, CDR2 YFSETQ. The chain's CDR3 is CASSSDRWGYTF. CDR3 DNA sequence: TGCGCCAGCAGCTCGGACAGGTGGGGCTACACCTTC.

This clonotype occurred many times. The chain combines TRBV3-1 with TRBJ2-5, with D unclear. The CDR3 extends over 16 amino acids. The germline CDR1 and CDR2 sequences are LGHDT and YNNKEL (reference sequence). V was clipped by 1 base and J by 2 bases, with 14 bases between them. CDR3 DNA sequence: TGTGCCAGCAGCCAAGGTGTCCGGCACGGTCAAGAGACCCAGTACTTC. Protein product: CASSQGVRHGQETQYF.

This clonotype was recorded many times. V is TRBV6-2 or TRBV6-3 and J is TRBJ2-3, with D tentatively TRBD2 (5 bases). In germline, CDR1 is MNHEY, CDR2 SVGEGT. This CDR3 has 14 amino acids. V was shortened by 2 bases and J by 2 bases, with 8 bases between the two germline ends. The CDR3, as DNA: TGTGCCAGCAGTTACACTAGTCTCACAGATACGCAGTATTTT. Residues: CASSYTSLTDTQYF.

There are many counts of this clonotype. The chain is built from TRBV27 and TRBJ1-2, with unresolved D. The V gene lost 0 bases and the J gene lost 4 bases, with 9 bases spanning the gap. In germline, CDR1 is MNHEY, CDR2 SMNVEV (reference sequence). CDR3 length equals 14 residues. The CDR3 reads CASSLSRAFYGYTF. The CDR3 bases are TGTGCCAGCAGTTTATCGAGAGCTTTCTATGGCTACACCTTC.

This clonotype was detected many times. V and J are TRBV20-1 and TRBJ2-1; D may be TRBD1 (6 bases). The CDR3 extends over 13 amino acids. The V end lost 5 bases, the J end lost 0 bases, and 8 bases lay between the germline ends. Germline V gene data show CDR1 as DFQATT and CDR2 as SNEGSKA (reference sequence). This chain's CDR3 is CSAQGFSYNEQFF. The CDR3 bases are TGCAGTGCTCAGGGGTTCTCCTACAATGAGCAGTTCTTC.

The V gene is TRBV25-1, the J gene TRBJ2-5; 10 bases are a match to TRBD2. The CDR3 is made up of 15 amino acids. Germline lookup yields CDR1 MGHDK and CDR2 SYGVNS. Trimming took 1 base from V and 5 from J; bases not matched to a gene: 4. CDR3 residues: CASSESGAGGETQYF. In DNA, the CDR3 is TGTGCCAGCAGTGAATCGGGAGCGGGAGGGGAGACCCAGTACTTC.

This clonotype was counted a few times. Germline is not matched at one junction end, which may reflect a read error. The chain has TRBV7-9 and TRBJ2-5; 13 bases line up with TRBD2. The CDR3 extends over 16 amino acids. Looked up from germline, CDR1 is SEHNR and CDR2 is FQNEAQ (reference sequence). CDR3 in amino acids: CANSSGLAGAQETQYF. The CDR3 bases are TGTGCCAACAGCTCAGGACTAGCGGGGGCCCAAGAGACCCAGTACTTC.

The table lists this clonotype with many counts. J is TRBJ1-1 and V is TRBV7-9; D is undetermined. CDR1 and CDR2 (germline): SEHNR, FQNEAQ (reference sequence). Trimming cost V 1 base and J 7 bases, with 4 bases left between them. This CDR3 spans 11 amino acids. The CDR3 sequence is CASSLVNEAFF. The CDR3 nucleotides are TGTGCCAGCAGCTTAGTTAATGAAGCTTTCTTT.

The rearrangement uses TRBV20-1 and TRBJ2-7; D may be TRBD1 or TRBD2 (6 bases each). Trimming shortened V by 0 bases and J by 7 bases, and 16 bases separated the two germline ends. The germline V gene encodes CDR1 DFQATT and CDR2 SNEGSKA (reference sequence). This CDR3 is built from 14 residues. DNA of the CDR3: TGCAGTGCTAGAGATCAGGGTAGGGGGGCGGAGCAGTACTTC. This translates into CSARDQGRGAEQYF.

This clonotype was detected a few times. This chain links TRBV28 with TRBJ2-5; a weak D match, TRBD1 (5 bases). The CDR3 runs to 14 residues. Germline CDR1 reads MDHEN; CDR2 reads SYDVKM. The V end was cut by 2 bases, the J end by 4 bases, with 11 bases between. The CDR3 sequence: CASSLGLGVETQYF. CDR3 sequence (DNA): TGTGCCAGCAGTTTAGGATTAGGGGTAGAGACCCAGTACTTC. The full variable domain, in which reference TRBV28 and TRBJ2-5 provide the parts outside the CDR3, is DVKVTQSSRYLVKRTGEKVFLECVQDMDHENMFWYRQDPGLGLRLIYFSYDVKMKEKGDIPEGYSVSREKKERFSLILESASTNQTSMYLCASSLGLGVETQYFGPGTRLLVL.

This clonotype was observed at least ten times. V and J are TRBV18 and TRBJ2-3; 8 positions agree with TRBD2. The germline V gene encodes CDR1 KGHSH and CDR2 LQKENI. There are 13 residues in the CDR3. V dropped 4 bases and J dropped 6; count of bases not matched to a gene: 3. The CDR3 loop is CASSRTGGDTQYF. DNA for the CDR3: TGTGCCAGCTCACGGACGGGAGGGGATACGCAGTATTTT.

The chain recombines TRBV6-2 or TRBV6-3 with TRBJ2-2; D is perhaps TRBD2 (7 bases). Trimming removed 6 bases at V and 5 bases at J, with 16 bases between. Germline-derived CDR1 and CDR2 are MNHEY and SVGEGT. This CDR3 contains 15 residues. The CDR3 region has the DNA TGTGCCAGCAGAAATGGACTAGGGGGGACCGGGGAGCTGTTTTTT. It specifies CASRNGLGGTGELFF.

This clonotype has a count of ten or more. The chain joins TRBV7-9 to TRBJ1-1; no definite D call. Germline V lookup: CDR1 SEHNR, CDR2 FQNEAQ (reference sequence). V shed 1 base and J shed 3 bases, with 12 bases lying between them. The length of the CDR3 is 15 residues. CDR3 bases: TGTGCCAGCAGCTTAGGAGACCACCGTTACACTGAAGCTTTCTTT. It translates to CASSLGDHRYTEAFF.

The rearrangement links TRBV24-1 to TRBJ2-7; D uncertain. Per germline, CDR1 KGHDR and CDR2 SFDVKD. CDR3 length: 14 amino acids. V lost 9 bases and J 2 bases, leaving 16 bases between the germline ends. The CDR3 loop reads CATGPDIFAYEQYF. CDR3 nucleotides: TGTGCCACCGGACCTGACATATTCGCCTACGAGCAGTACTTC.

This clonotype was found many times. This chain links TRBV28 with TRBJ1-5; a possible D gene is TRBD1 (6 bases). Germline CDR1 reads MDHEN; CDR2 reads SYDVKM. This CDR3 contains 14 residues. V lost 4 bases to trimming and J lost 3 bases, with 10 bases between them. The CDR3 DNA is TGTGCCAGCAGTTCTACAGGGTACAATCAGCCCCAGCATTTT. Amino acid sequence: CASSSTGYNQPQHF.

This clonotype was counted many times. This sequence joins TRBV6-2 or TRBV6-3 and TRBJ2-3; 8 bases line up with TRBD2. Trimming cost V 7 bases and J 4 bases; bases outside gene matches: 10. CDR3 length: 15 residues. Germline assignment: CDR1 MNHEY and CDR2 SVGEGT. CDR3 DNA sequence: TGTGCCAGCACCGAGGGCGGGAGGAAGGCAGATACGCAGTATTTT. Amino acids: CASTEGGRKADTQYF.

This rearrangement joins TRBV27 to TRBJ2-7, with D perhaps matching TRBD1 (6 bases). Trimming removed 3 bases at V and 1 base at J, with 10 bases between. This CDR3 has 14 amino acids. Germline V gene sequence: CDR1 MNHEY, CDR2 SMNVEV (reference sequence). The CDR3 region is CASSFGTRSYEQYF. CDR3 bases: TGTGCCAGCAGTTTTGGGACAAGATCCTACGAGCAGTACTTC.

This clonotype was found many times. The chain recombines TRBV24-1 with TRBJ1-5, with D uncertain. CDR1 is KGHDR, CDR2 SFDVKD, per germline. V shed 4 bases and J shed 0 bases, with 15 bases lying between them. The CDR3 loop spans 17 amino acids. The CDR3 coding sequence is TGTGCCACCAGTGACCCCCGGACCGACTATAGCAATCAGCCCCAGCATTTT. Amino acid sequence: CATSDPRTDYSNQPQHF.

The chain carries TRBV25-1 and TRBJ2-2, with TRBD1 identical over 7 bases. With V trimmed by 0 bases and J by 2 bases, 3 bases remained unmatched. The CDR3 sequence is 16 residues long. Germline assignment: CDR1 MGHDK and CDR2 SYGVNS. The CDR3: CASSEYRDSNTGELFF. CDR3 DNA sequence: TGTGCCAGCAGTGAATATAGGGACAGCAACACCGGGGAGCTGTTTTTT.

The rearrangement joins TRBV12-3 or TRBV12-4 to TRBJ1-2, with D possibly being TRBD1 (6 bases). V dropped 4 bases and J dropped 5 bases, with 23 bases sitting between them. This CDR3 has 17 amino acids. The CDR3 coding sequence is TGTGCCAGCAGTTCATGGACGCGGGACACCTTAGAGTATGGCTACACCTTC. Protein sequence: CASSSWTRDTLEYGYTF.

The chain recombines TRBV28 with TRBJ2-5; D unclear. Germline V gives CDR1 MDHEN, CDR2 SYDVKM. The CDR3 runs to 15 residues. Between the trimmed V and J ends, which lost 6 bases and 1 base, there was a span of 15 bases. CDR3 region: CASRPKAPPQETQYF. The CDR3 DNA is TGTGCCAGCAGACCCAAAGCGCCCCCCCAAGAGACCCAGTACTTC.

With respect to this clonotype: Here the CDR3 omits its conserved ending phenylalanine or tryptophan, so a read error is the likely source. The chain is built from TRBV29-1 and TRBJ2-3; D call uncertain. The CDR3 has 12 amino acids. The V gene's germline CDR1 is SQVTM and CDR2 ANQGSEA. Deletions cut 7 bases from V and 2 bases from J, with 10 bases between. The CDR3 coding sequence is TGCAGCGCCGTAGGCGACACAGATACGCAGTATTCT. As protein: CSAVGDTDTQYS.